Detailed here is one T cell receptor beta chain. The data belong to a study of blood T cell repertoires in COVID-19. Study-level information: Collection of acute and convalescent COVID-19 samples took place in the United States, Italy and Spain.

Germline assignment: CDR1 SGHTA and CDR2 FQGNSA. V lost 6 bases to trimming and J lost 7 bases; unmatched junction nucleotides: 11. This CDR3 is built from 14 residues. Assay: immunoSEQ multiplex PCR; the TCRdb copy retains only in-frame clones and omits some. This repertoire shows over 150,000 clones, 75% to 85% found once; its top ten account for 9% to 14%. The receptor comes from a woman aged 55-69 years with COVID-19, enrolled during active disease. The J gene is TRBJ1-1, the V gene TRBV7-2; 7 nucleotides match TRBD1. Sample: peripheral blood. The CDR3 reads CASRRGTAEGEAFF. Here the CDR3 DNA reads TGTGCCAGCAGACGAGGGACAGCCGAAGGTGAAGCTTTCTTT.